Reported below is one T cell receptor beta chain. Its specificity is unknown. This sample is part of a study of cytomegalovirus exposure and HLA in healthy donors. The study ran its PCR with 60 Vbeta and 13 Jbeta primers. Sequencing used immunoSEQ multiplex PCR; TCRdb keeps in-frame clones, though not all of them. The sample has some 99,000 clones, roughly 76% seen once. Germline V gives CDR1 SQVTM, CDR2 ANQGSEA. V was clipped by 4 bases and J by 2 bases, with 8 bases between them. The CDR3 contains 12 residues. Broader study findings: An analysis that was carried out later associated 15,000 to 20,000 TCR beta sequences with HLA alleles at 0.05 false discovery rate. A few chains tied to CMV proved CMV antigen-specific in vitro. Analyzed later, association rates of TCRs varied across HLA loci, with DRB1 most and HLA-C fewest. Relative to equally common others, HLA-associated TCR beta chains showed greater clonal expansion in a later analysis.

The receptor was derived from a man aged 40-55 years in good health and CMV-seronegative. The chain uses TRBV29-1 and TRBJ1-2, with TRBD1 as a possible D gene (6 bases). The sample taken for sequencing was PBMCs. CDR3 amino acids: CSVGQGNYGYTF. The CDR3 nucleotides are TGCAGCGTTGGGCAGGGGAACTATGGCTACACCTTC.